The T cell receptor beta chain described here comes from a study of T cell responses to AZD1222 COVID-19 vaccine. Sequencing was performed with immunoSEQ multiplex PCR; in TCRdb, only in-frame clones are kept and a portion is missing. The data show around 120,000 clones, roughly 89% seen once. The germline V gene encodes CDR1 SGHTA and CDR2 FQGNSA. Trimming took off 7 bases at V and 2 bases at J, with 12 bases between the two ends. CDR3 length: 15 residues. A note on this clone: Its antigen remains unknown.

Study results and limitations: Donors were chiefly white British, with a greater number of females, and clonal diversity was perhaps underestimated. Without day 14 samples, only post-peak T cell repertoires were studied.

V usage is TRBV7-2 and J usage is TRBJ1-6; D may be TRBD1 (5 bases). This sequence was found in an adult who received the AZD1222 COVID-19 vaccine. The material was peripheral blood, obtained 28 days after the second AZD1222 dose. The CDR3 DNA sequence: TGTGCCAGCAATCAGGGTGGCACCTATAATTCACCCCTCCACTTT. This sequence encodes CASNQGGTYNSPLHF.